The 26 T cell receptor beta chains listed next were all sequenced from one sample in a study of T-cell reconstitution after alpha-beta-depleted transplantation in children. Unique molecular identifiers were built into the TCRbeta library. TCRdb re-called the PCR reads with MiXCR, one entry per CDR3 protein. Of over 200,000 distinct CDR3 sequences listed, roughly 11% were seen once; the top ten hold roughly 30%. This material consisted of PBMCs, taken before TCRalphabeta/CD19-depleted stem cell transplant. The source is a child in the first two years of life with acute myeloid leukemia, due to receive a stem cell transplant.

As regards this clonotype: A much larger clonotype is one base distant, so this may be a read error. The CDR3 does not end in the conserved phenylalanine or tryptophan, so this is likely a read error. CDR3 in amino acids: CASSSMTGQWGYTL. In DNA form, the CDR3 reads TGCGCCAGCAGCTCCATGACAGGGCAATGGGGCTACACCTTA. The chain is built from TRBV5-1 and TRBJ1-2; 7 nucleotides agree with TRBD1. V dropped 3 bases and J dropped 8; count of bases not matched to a gene: 10. There are 14 residues in the CDR3. Germline lookup yields CDR1 SGHRS and CDR2 YFSETQ.

To note about this clonotype: A much larger clone lies a single base off, so this may be a read error. This chain links TRBV2 with TRBJ2-3, with D possibly called TRBD1 or TRBD2 (6 bases each). The CDR3 has 15 amino acids. Per the germline V gene, CDR1 is SNHLY and CDR2 is FYNNEI. Trimming pared 3 bases from V and 4 bases from J, leaving 14 bases between. CDR3 amino acids: CASSERQASADTQYF. In DNA, the CDR3 is TGTGCCAGCAGTGAGCGACAGGCTAGCGCAGATACGCAGTATTTT.

This clonotype was seen at least ten times. The rearrangement joins TRBV7-9 to TRBJ2-4; D tentatively reads TRBD1 or TRBD2 (5 bases each). The CDR3 is 14 residues long. Trimming pared 3 bases from V and 2 bases from J, leaving 8 bases between. CDR1 is SEHNR and CDR2 is FQNEAQ in the germline V gene (reference sequence). The CDR3 spells CASSFGAPKNIQYF. The CDR3 DNA sequence: TGTGCCAGCAGCTTCGGGGCGCCCAAAAACATTCAGTACTTC.

This clonotype was seen only a few times. The V and J genes are TRBV4-2 and TRBJ2-1; TRBD2 is a possible D gene (6 bases). From germline, CDR1 is LGHNA and CDR2 YNFKEQ. Trimming cost V 5 bases and J 0 bases, with 11 bases left between them. The CDR3 has 15 residues. Here the CDR3 DNA reads TGTGCCAGCAGCGCGGGACTCGCCTCCTACAATGAGCAGTTCTTC. Its translation is CASSAGLASYNEQFF.

Worth noting for this clonotype: A much larger clonotype is one base distant, so this may be a read error. The rearrangement links TRBV5-1 to TRBJ2-1; 7 bases align to TRBD2. Germline-derived CDR1 and CDR2 are SGHRS and YFSETQ. This CDR3 is built from 13 residues. CDR3 DNA: TGCGCCAGCAGGGCGGGAGATGAAAATGAGCAGCTCTTC. Amino acid sequence: CASRAGDENEQLF.

Many counts were recorded for this clonotype. The chain recombines TRBV7-2 with TRBJ2-7, with 9 positions matching TRBD2. The CDR3 is 15 residues long. The V and J ends lost 2 bases and 2 bases, in that order; junction bases with no gene match: 4. Germline CDR1 reads SGHTA; CDR2 reads FQGNSA. CDR3 loop: CASSLYRLAAYEQYF. CDR3 in DNA: TGTGCCAGCAGCTTATACAGACTAGCGGCCTACGAGCAGTACTTC. Using reference TRBV7-2 and TRBJ2-7 for the parts outside the CDR3, the full variable domain is GAGVSQSPSNKVTEKGKDVELRCDPISGHTALYWYRQSLGQGLEFLIYFQGNSAPDKSGLPSDRFSAERTGGSVSTLTIQRTQQEDSAVYLCASSLYRLAAYEQYFGPGTRLTVT.

V and J are TRBV7-2 and TRBJ2-3; no clear D. Germline V gene lookup returns CDR1 SGHTA and CDR2 FQGNSA. The CDR3 is made up of 15 amino acids. Deletions cut 3 bases from V and 3 bases from J, with 13 bases between. The CDR3 DNA reads as TGTGCCAGCAGCTTTTTTAGGACCCAGACAGATACGCAGTATTTT. This codes for CASSFFRTQTDTQYF.

This clonotype has at least ten counts. V and J are TRBV10-3 and TRBJ2-1, with D possibly being TRBD1 (6 bases). The germline V and J ends were trimmed by 2 bases and 6 bases, with 17 bases remaining between them. Germline V gene sequence: CDR1 ENHRY, CDR2 SYGVKD. CDR3 size: 16 residues. This chain's CDR3 is CAISEDRNGFGNEQFF. In nucleotides, the CDR3 is TGTGCCATCAGTGAGGACAGGAACGGGTTCGGCAATGAGCAGTTCTTC.

This clonotype was observed at least ten times. V is TRBV27 and J is TRBJ1-6, with D unclear. The CDR3 covers 14 residues. With 2 bases removed from V and 7 bases from J, the gap between germline ends came to 9 bases. Looked up from germline, CDR1 is MNHEY and CDR2 is SMNVEV (reference sequence). The CDR3 is CASSLGMGNSPLHF. The CDR3 DNA sequence: TGTGCCAGCAGTTTAGGGATGGGAAATTCACCCCTCCACTTT.

This clonotype has a count of ten or more. The rearrangement joins TRBV11-1 to TRBJ1-2, with a possible D match to TRBD1 (6 bases). With 6 bases removed from V and 6 bases from J, the gap between germline ends came to 29 bases. Germline CDR1 reads SGHAT; CDR2 reads FQDESV (reference sequence). The CDR3 has 18 residues. CDR3 loop: CASSSTGTLNPTRHGYTF. The CDR3 DNA is TGTGCCAGCAGTTCAACCGGGACATTGAATCCTACACGCCATGGCTACACCTTC.

The V and J genes are TRBV6-2 or TRBV6-3 and TRBJ2-2, with D perhaps assigned TRBD1 or TRBD2 (5 bases each). Germline V CDR1 and CDR2: MNHEY, SVGEGT. The CDR3 totals 15 residues. Trimming took off 2 bases at V and 2 bases at J, with 9 bases between the two ends. CDR3 DNA: TGTGCCAGCAGTTACCGGGACCCTAACACCGGGGAGCTGTTTTTT. Its translation: CASSYRDPNTGELFF.

This clonotype was observed at least ten times. V is TRBV7-2 and J is TRBJ2-3, with TRBD2 identical over 11 bases. The V and J ends lost 3 bases and 2 bases, in that order; junction bases with no gene match: 10. The length of the CDR3 is 18 residues. Per germline, CDR1 SGHTA and CDR2 FQGNSA. The CDR3 protein is CASSFGLLAGGLTDTQYF. As DNA, the CDR3 is TGTGCCAGCAGCTTTGGGCTTCTAGCGGGGGGACTCACAGATACGCAGTATTTT.

This clonotype has at least ten counts. This rearrangement joins TRBV28 to TRBJ2-1; perhaps TRBD2 as D (5 bases). The CDR3 totals 14 residues. Trimming took off 5 bases at V and 2 bases at J, with 10 bases between the two ends. Germline V lookup: CDR1 MDHEN, CDR2 SYDVKM. As DNA, the CDR3 is TGTGCCAGCAGTATACCGGGGACCTACAATGAGCAGTTCTTC. It encodes CASSIPGTYNEQFF.

This clonotype has ten or more counts. This chain links TRBV20-1 with TRBJ2-5, with a possible D match to TRBD1 (5 bases). The CDR3 consists of 14 residues. Germline V gives CDR1 DFQATT, CDR2 SNEGSKA (reference sequence). Trimming pared 0 bases from V and 2 bases from J, leaving 10 bases between. The CDR3 DNA reads TGCAGTGCTAGAGATATAGGGGTACAAGAGACCCAGTACTTC. Translation gives CSARDIGVQETQYF.

This clonotype was recorded many times. The chain employs TRBV20-1 and TRBJ2-5; maybe TRBD2 (5 bases). This CDR3 has 17 residues. CDR1 DFQATT and CDR2 SNEGSKA come from the germline V gene (reference sequence). Trimming stripped 2 bases from V and 1 base from J, with 20 bases between. The CDR3 DNA reads as TGCAGTGCTAGATTCCCCTCGGGGTCAGCAATCCAAGAGACCCAGTACTTC. Its protein is CSARFPSGSAIQETQYF.

Ten or more counts support this clonotype. The V call is TRBV3-1, the J call TRBJ1-6; 8 bases match TRBD1. The CDR3 contains 14 residues. Per germline, CDR1 LGHDT and CDR2 YNNKEL (reference sequence). J was trimmed by 7 bases and V by 2 bases; bases with no gene match: 1. CDR3 in DNA: TGTGCCAGCAGCCAAAGGACAGGGAATTCACCCCTCCACTTT. Its translation is CASSQRTGNSPLHF.

This clonotype was counted at least ten times. V is TRBV4-2 and J is TRBJ2-7; TRBD1 aligns across 7 bases. The CDR3 consists of 17 residues. From germline, CDR1 is LGHNA and CDR2 YNFKEQ. V was pared by 3 bases and J by 6 bases, with 17 bases of the junction left unmatched. The CDR3 protein is CASSQGSLVGGRSEQYF. For the CDR3, the DNA is TGTGCCAGCAGCCAGGGTTCTCTCGTAGGGGGCAGGTCCGAGCAGTACTTC.

The rearrangement joins TRBV5-1 to TRBJ2-3; 9 positions agree with TRBD1. V was clipped by 0 bases and J by 2 bases; unmatched bases: 4. The CDR3 has 16 amino acids. Germline assignment: CDR1 SGHRS and CDR2 YFSETQ. The CDR3 loop is CASSLGDRAATDTQYF. The CDR3 DNA reads TGCGCCAGCAGCTTGGGGGACAGGGCGGCCACAGATACGCAGTATTTT.

This clonotype has just a few counts. A much larger clone lies one base from this, so it may be a read error. J is TRBJ1-2 and V is TRBV12-3 or TRBV12-4, with 11 positions matching TRBD1. CDR3 length equals 15 residues. V lost 0 bases, J lost 12 bases, and 9 bases stayed unmatched. This CDR3 is CASSLALGTGGSDTF. CDR3 sequence (DNA): TGTGCCAGCAGTTTAGCGCTCGGGACAGGGGGGAGCGACACCTTC.

Comments on this clonotype: A much larger clone lies a single base off, so this may be a read error. CDR3 sequence: CASGLVRVTQYF. The CDR3 nucleotides are TGTGCTAGTGGTTTGGTACGTGTGACCCAGTACTTC. The chain is built from TRBV12-5 and TRBJ2-5; no firm D call. Germline lookup yields CDR1 LGHNT and CDR2 FRNRAP. The V and J ends lost 0 bases and 7 bases respectively, with 6 bases between them. The CDR3 is 12 amino acids.

This clonotype showed up many times. V and J are TRBV28 and TRBJ1-5, with D hard to call. This CDR3 is built from 12 residues. Germline CDR1 is MDHEN and CDR2 is SYDVKM. V was cut by 4 bases and J by 6 bases, with 7 bases left in between. This CDR3 is CASSSGRQPQHF. The CDR3 bases are TGTGCCAGCAGTTCCGGACGTCAGCCCCAGCATTTT.

This clonotype was picked up many times. The J gene is TRBJ2-2, the V gene TRBV7-6, with D maybe TRBD2 (6 bases). The V gene's germline CDR1 is SGHVS and CDR2 FNYEAQ. The CDR3 extends over 18 amino acids. V was pared by 2 bases and J by 0 bases, with 16 bases between. This CDR3 reads CASSLPPTRGSNTGELFF. As DNA, the CDR3 is TGTGCCAGCAGCTTACCTCCGACTAGAGGGTCGAACACCGGGGAGCTGTTTTTT.

Many counts were recorded for this clonotype. The chain uses TRBV15 and TRBJ2-7, with D perhaps matching TRBD1 or TRBD2 (5 bases each). Trimming pared 4 bases from V and 3 bases from J, leaving 22 bases between. In germline, CDR1 is LNHNV, CDR2 YYDKDF (reference sequence). The CDR3 runs 17 residues. This chain's CDR3 is CATSTRGEGRLRYEQYF. The CDR3 bases are TGTGCCACCAGCACCCGGGGCGAGGGGAGATTGCGCTACGAGCAGTACTTC.

This chain uses TRBV20-1 with TRBJ2-3; D not certain. CDR3 length: 13 amino acids. The ends were cut back, 5 bases at V and 2 bases at J, with 11 bases in the middle. Germline-derived CDR1 and CDR2 are DFQATT and SNEGSKA (reference sequence). The CDR3 nucleotides are TGCAGTGCTCGGCGGCCTAACACAGATACGCAGTATTTT. Amino acids: CSARRPNTDTQYF.

This clonotype appeared many times. This sequence joins TRBV19 and TRBJ2-4; TRBD2 matches 7 bases. The CDR3 is made up of 12 amino acids. With 8 bases clipped from V and 6 bases from J, the junction kept 4 bases outside the gene matches. CDR1 is LNHDA and CDR2 is SQIVND in the germline V gene (reference sequence). The DNA for the CDR3 is TGTGCCAGTGGGGCTAGCGGAAACATTCAGTACTTC. It yields the protein CASGASGNIQYF. The full variable domain, completed using reference TRBV19 and TRBJ2-4, is DGGITQSPKYLFRKEGQNVTLSCEQNLNHDAMYWYRQDPGQGLRLIYYSQIVNDFQKGDIAEGYSVSREKKESFPLTVTSAQKNPTAFYLCASGASGNIQYFGAGTRLSVL.

This clonotype was counted ten times or more. The chain carries TRBV29-1 and TRBJ1-2, with 7 positions matching TRBD1. Per the germline V gene, CDR1 is SQVTM and CDR2 is ANQGSEA. Unmatched junction bases numbered 7, after V lost 7 bases and J lost 8 bases. This CDR3 is built from 11 residues. The CDR3 spells CSATTGAGYTF. The CDR3 DNA reads TGCAGCGCCACCACAGGGGCGGGCTACACCTTC.